Detailed here is one TCR beta chain. Its antigen is not yet known. The sample holds no much larger clone one base away, and base qualities are not on file. The study was a case-control design nested within a healthcare worker cohort in London, UK, with weekly nasopharyngeal swab PCR tests and blood sampling. Healthcare workers were recruited during the week of the UK lockdown, between 23 and 31 March 2020, and followed weekly for up to roughly 15 weeks. This sample was taken from a study of early T cells in non-severe SARS-CoV-2 infection (dated by TCRdb to about 2021). With regard to the full study: Because TCR sequencing was done on bulk RNA from unsorted whole blood, the alpha and beta chains could not be paired. The study at large found these results: VDJdb matching was skewed toward anti-spike CD8 responses, so virus-specific expansions were likely underestimated and private and CD4 specificities were missed.

Receptor libraries were prepared by 5' RACE. TCRdb names NextSeq 500 as the instrument used. To correct for sequencing error and PCR bias, the TCR library protocol tagged individual cDNA molecules with unique molecular identifiers. TCR alpha and beta chains were both sequenced, and the abundances of alpha and beta sequences in each sample were closely correlated with each other. On the authors' methods: Decombinator V4 was used to perform V gene, J gene and CDR3 annotation of TCR sequences. Expanded TCRs were defined as changing significantly between any two time points under a Poisson model with p below 0.0001. TCR abundances were normalised to the total number of TCRs sequenced per sample and were expressed as counts per million. A search of VDJdb, accessed on 1 November 2021, was run for TCRs annotated to CMV, EBV and SARS-CoV-2, with TCRs annotated for multiple antigens excluded. TCRdb trimmed the raw reads at Q25, called clones with MiXCR and kept productive beta chains. CDR3 protein sequences are deduplicated, and each keeps its most common genes and DNA. The V and J calls were not made by the authors but by TCRdb's processing. The sample contains about 92,000 distinct CDR3 sequences, approximately 14% of them found a single time. The ten largest clones add up to about 6.7% of the sample.

The specimen sequenced was whole blood. The receptor was derived from an adult who was a healthcare worker with PCR-confirmed SARS-CoV-2 infection or an uninfected control (not recorded which).

The DNA sequence is as follows: TGTGCCAGCAGTCCCGCCTGGGGGCGGGATGAGACCCAGTACTTC. Its translation is CASSPAWGRDETQYF. Recombination connected TRBV27 to TRBJ2-5; the D gene is possibly TRBD1 or TRBD2, with 6 bases matching each. CDR1 and CDR2 (MNHEY, SMNVEV) derive from the germline V gene (reference sequence). From cysteine to phenylalanine, the CDR3 is 15 amino acids long. Of the read, only the CDR3 DNA is kept; its 45 bases are in frame from base 1. The germline ends are 18 bases apart after V is trimmed by 5 bases and J by 5 bases.